This record looks at one T cell receptor beta chain sequence and its context. Assay: immunoSEQ multiplex PCR; the TCRdb copy retains only in-frame clones and omits some. This sample yields about 120,000 clones, of which around 90% are seen a single time; less than 3% belongs to the top ten. This sample was included in a study of control samples from healthy donors and cancer patients. The CDR3 runs 15 residues. Germline V gives CDR1 SGHRS, CDR2 YFSETQ. Trimming left V 0 bases short and J 2 bases short, with 12 bases between. The chain joins TRBV5-1 to TRBJ2-7; D ambiguous. The specimen sequenced was blood. The receptor's source is a woman in her sixties or seventies in good health. The CDR3 region is CASSLDSTPPYEQYF. DNA for the CDR3: TGCGCCAGCAGCTTGGACAGCACCCCACCCTACGAGCAGTACTTC.